Listed below are T cell receptor beta chains from one sample, sequenced in a study of T cell clonotyping in hematopoietic cell transplantation. Assay used: immunoSEQ multiplex PCR; TCRdb lists only in-frame clones, some missing. The sample lists 30,000 to 40,000 clones; about 95% were seen once. The sample consisted of peripheral blood mononuclear cells, taken before stem cell transplant. The receptors were sampled from a man aged 35 to 55 with chronic myeloid leukemia. Some clones in this sample may be carry-over from other donors' samples. CDR3s include the opening cysteine and the closing phenylalanine or tryptophan. Fields, in order: V gene, J gene, clone size, D gene, CDR3 protein, CDR3 DNA. A D gene is named only where the DNA matches it firmly. Some rows mark clone size as missing; the rest say once, few, many or name a class of expanded clone.

V gene: TRBV7-9
J gene: TRBJ2-7
clone size: once
D gene: -
CDR3 protein: CASSPDAYEQYF
CDR3 DNA: TGTGCCAGCAGCCCGGACGCCTACGAGCAGTACTTC

V gene: TRBV6-5
J gene: TRBJ2-3
clone size: once
D gene: -
CDR3 protein: CASSHGPKFTDTQYF
CDR3 DNA: TGTGCCAGTAGTCACGGACCCAAATTCACAGATACGCAGTATTTT

V gene: TRBV6-5
J gene: TRBJ2-6
clone size: -
D gene: -
CDR3 protein: CASSPISGANVLTF
CDR3 DNA: TGTGCCAGCAGCCCAATATCTGGGGCCAACGTCCTGACTTTC

V gene: TRBV28
J gene: TRBJ1-2
clone size: -
D gene: -
CDR3 protein: CASSLGENYGYTF
CDR3 DNA: TGTGCCAGCAGTTTGGGGGAGAACTATGGCTACACCTTC

V gene: TRBV4-1
J gene: TRBJ2-2
clone size: -
D gene: TRBD2
CDR3 protein: CASSQERLAGGQNTGELFF
CDR3 DNA: TGCGCCAGCAGCCAAGAGAGGCTAGCGGGGGGCCAGAACACCGGGGAGCTGTTTTTT

V gene: TRBV10-3
J gene: TRBJ1-2
clone size: -
D gene: -
CDR3 protein: CAISRDREVDF
CDR3 DNA: TGTGCCATCAGCCGGGACCGTGAGGTGGACTTC

V gene: TRBV28
J gene: TRBJ2-1
clone size: -
D gene: -
CDR3 protein: CASSLVREQFF
CDR3 DNA: TGTGCCAGCAGTTTGGTTCGGGAGCAGTTCTTC

V gene: TRBV4-1
J gene: TRBJ2-3
clone size: once
D gene: -
CDR3 protein: CASSQWVKGTDTQYF
CDR3 DNA: TGCGCCAGCAGCCAATGGGTCAAAGGGACAGATACGCAGTATTTT

V gene: TRBV4-1
J gene: TRBJ2-7
clone size: -
D gene: TRBD1
CDR3 protein: CASSQAPGQGAREQYF
CDR3 DNA: TGCGCCAGCAGCCAAGCCCCGGGTCAGGGGGCGAGGGAGCAGTACTTC

V gene: TRBV4-1
J gene: TRBJ1-2
clone size: -
D gene: -
CDR3 protein: CASSQLSGVNYGYTF
CDR3 DNA: TGCGCCAGCAGCCAACTATCCGGGGTTAACTATGGCTACACCTTC

V gene: TRBV5-1
J gene: TRBJ2-7
clone size: -
D gene: -
CDR3 protein: CASSPQTEGRYEQYF
CDR3 DNA: TGCGCCAGCAGCCCCCAAACGGAGGGAAGGTACGAGCAGTACTTC

V gene: TRBV27
J gene: TRBJ1-1
clone size: -
D gene: -
CDR3 protein: CASSLTPRVITEAFF
CDR3 DNA: TGTGCCAGCAGTTTAACACCTCGGGTTATCACTGAAGCTTTCTTT

V gene: TRBV7-2
J gene: TRBJ1-5
clone size: -
D gene: -
CDR3 protein: CASSSPGSSGNQPQHF
CDR3 DNA: TGTGCCAGCAGCTCTCCGGGGTCCAGTGGCAATCAGCCCCAGCATTTT

V gene: TRBV28
J gene: TRBJ1-3
clone size: -
D gene: TRBD1
CDR3 protein: CASSLTDRSYGNTIYF
CDR3 DNA: TGTGCCAGCAGTCTCACGGACAGGTCCTACGGAAACACCATATATTTT

V gene: TRBV14
J gene: TRBJ2-7
clone size: -
D gene: TRBD1
CDR3 protein: CASSQWTGAYEQYF
CDR3 DNA: TGTGCCAGCAGCCAATGGACAGGGGCCTACGAGCAGTACTTC

V gene: TRBV18
J gene: TRBJ1-2
clone size: -
D gene: -
CDR3 protein: CASSPRGAYGYTF
CDR3 DNA: TGTGCCAGCTCACCACGGGGGGCATATGGCTACACCTTC

V gene: TRBV2
J gene: TRBJ1-2
clone size: -
D gene: -
CDR3 protein: CASSERAANYGYTF
CDR3 DNA: TGTGCCAGCAGTGAACGGGCAGCTAACTATGGCTACACCTTC

V gene: TRBV21-1
J gene: TRBJ2-7
clone size: -
D gene: -
CDR3 protein: CASSKGRGISYEQYF
CDR3 DNA: TGTGCCAGCTCTAAGGGCAGGGGCATATCCTACGAGCAGTACTTC

V gene: TRBV2
J gene: TRBJ1-2
clone size: -
D gene: TRBD1
CDR3 protein: CASSRLRTGIISGYTF
CDR3 DNA: TGTGCCAGCAGTAGGTTGAGGACAGGGATCATTAGTGGCTACACCTTC

V gene: TRBV10-3
J gene: TRBJ2-1
clone size: -
D gene: -
CDR3 protein: CATQGGTAYNEQFF
CDR3 DNA: TGTGCCACCCAAGGGGGGACAGCTTACAATGAGCAGTTCTTC

V gene: TRBV5-1
J gene: TRBJ2-1
clone size: -
D gene: TRBD1
CDR3 protein: CASSSGQSSSYNEQFF
CDR3 DNA: TGCGCCAGCAGCTCGGGACAGTCGAGCTCCTACAATGAGCAGTTCTTC

V gene: TRBV2
J gene: TRBJ1-1
clone size: -
D gene: -
CDR3 protein: CASSFGFRPNTEAFF
CDR3 DNA: TGTGCCAGCAGCTTTGGTTTCCGTCCGAACACTGAAGCTTTCTTT

V gene: TRBV30
J gene: TRBJ1-5
clone size: -
D gene: TRBD1
CDR3 protein: CASQGGNNQPQHF
CDR3 DNA: TGTGCCTCCCAGGGGGGAAACAATCAGCCCCAGCATTTT

V gene: TRBV5-4
J gene: TRBJ1-1
clone size: -
D gene: -
CDR3 protein: CASSSRTAEAFF
CDR3 DNA: TGTGCCAGCAGCTCGCGGACGGCTGAAGCTTTCTTT

V gene: TRBV4-3
J gene: TRBJ1-2
clone size: -
D gene: TRBD1
CDR3 protein: CASSQERGGQGGYTF
CDR3 DNA: TGCGCCAGCAGCCAAGAGAGAGGGGGACAGGGCGGCTACACCTTC

V gene: TRBV5-1
J gene: TRBJ2-3
clone size: once
D gene: TRBD2
CDR3 protein: CASSPAGGGGADTQYF
CDR3 DNA: TGCGCCAGCAGCCCCGCGGGCGGGGGAGGAGCAGATACGCAGTATTTT

V gene: TRBV27
J gene: TRBJ2-2
clone size: -
D gene: -
CDR3 protein: CASSLWLGDTGELFF
CDR3 DNA: TGTGCCAGCAGTTTATGGCTGGGGGACACCGGGGAGCTGTTTTTT

V gene: TRBV12-5
J gene: TRBJ1-2
clone size: -
D gene: TRBD1
CDR3 protein: CASGSDTGTGSNYGYTF
CDR3 DNA: TGTGCTAGTGGTTCCGACACCGGGACAGGGTCAAACTATGGCTACACCTTC

V gene: TRBV30
J gene: TRBJ1-6
clone size: -
D gene: -
CDR3 protein: CAWKGTYNSPLHF
CDR3 DNA: TGTGCCTGGAAGGGGACCTATAATTCACCCCTCCACTTT

V gene: TRBV12-5
J gene: TRBJ2-3
clone size: once
D gene: -
CDR3 protein: CASGFTTHDTQYF
CDR3 DNA: TGTGCTAGTGGTTTCACTACACATGATACGCAGTATTTT

V gene: TRBV2
J gene: TRBJ2-7
clone size: -
D gene: -
CDR3 protein: CASRAGGVGYEQYF
CDR3 DNA: TGTGCCAGCAGGGCTGGTGGTGTGGGGTACGAGCAGTACTTC

V gene: TRBV5-6
J gene: TRBJ1-1
clone size: once
D gene: TRBD1
CDR3 protein: CASSLAVSGGIIFGAFF
CDR3 DNA: TGTGCCAGCAGCTTGGCTGTCTCAGGGGGCATTATTTTTGGAGCTTTCTTT

V gene: TRBV5-6
J gene: TRBJ2-6
clone size: -
D gene: -
CDR3 protein: CASSLGQLDSGANVLTF
CDR3 DNA: TGTGCCAGCAGCTTGGGACAGCTAGACTCTGGGGCCAACGTCCTGACTTTC

V gene: TRBV28
J gene: TRBJ2-2
clone size: -
D gene: TRBD2
CDR3 protein: CASSFGGAHTGELFF
CDR3 DNA: TGTGCCAGCAGTTTCGGGGGGGCTCACACCGGGGAGCTGTTTTTT

V gene: TRBV7-6
J gene: TRBJ1-2
clone size: -
D gene: -
CDR3 protein: CASSPLSDSYGYTF
CDR3 DNA: TGTGCCAGCAGCCCACTATCGGACAGCTATGGCTACACCTTC

V gene: TRBV27
J gene: TRBJ1-4
clone size: -
D gene: -
CDR3 protein: CASRPGGGGEKLFF
CDR3 DNA: TGTGCCAGCCGTCCGGGCGGGGGCGGTGAAAAACTGTTTTTT

V gene: TRBV5-1
J gene: TRBJ1-1
clone size: -
D gene: TRBD1
CDR3 protein: CASSKGQGVIEAFF
CDR3 DNA: TGCGCCAGCAGCAAGGGACAGGGGGTAATTGAAGCTTTCTTT

V gene: TRBV6-5
J gene: TRBJ1-2
clone size: -
D gene: TRBD1
CDR3 protein: CASRWGQRDYGYTF
CDR3 DNA: TGTGCCAGCAGATGGGGACAGAGGGACTATGGCTACACCTTC

V gene: TRBV7-8
J gene: TRBJ2-7
clone size: -
D gene: TRBD2
CDR3 protein: CASSPGGGGSPYEQYF
CDR3 DNA: TGTGCCAGCAGCCCGGGAGGAGGAGGTTCCCCCTACGAGCAGTACTTC

V gene: TRBV30
J gene: TRBJ2-6
clone size: -
D gene: -
CDR3 protein: CARSSPWTIRGANVLTF
CDR3 DNA: TGTGCCCGGAGTTCCCCGTGGACTATCCGGGGGGCCAACGTCCTGACTTTC

V gene: TRBV5-5
J gene: TRBJ1-6
clone size: -
D gene: -
CDR3 protein: CASSNGRNHSPLHF
CDR3 DNA: TGTGCCAGCAGCAACGGGAGGAATCATTCACCCCTCCACTTT

V gene: TRBV19
J gene: TRBJ1-2
clone size: -
D gene: -
CDR3 protein: CASRNIGANYGYTF
CDR3 DNA: TGTGCCAGTAGGAATATTGGAGCCAACTATGGCTACACCTTC

V gene: TRBV27
J gene: TRBJ2-5
clone size: -
D gene: -
CDR3 protein: CASSLTFQETQYF
CDR3 DNA: TGTGCCAGCAGTTTAACCTTCCAAGAGACCCAGTACTTC

V gene: TRBV6-5
J gene: TRBJ1-3
clone size: -
D gene: -
CDR3 protein: CASSYWVPDSGNTIYF
CDR3 DNA: TGTGCCAGCAGTTACTGGGTCCCGGACAGTGGAAACACCATATATTTT

V gene: TRBV7-2
J gene: TRBJ1-5
clone size: -
D gene: TRBD1
CDR3 protein: CASSPSPGTGVRVEPQHF
CDR3 DNA: TGTGCCAGCAGCCCCAGTCCCGGGACAGGGGTTAGGGTCGAGCCCCAGCATTTT

V gene: TRBV28
J gene: TRBJ2-5
clone size: -
D gene: TRBD2
CDR3 protein: CASKDGGGQETQYF
CDR3 DNA: TGTGCCAGCAAAGACGGGGGGGGGCAAGAGACCCAGTACTTC

V gene: TRBV4-1
J gene: TRBJ2-1
clone size: -
D gene: -
CDR3 protein: CASSQGQAVGGEQFF
CDR3 DNA: TGCGCCAGCAGCCAAGGGCAGGCCGTGGGAGGTGAGCAGTTCTTC

V gene: TRBV19
J gene: TRBJ1-4
clone size: -
D gene: -
CDR3 protein: CASTGQGPEKLFF
CDR3 DNA: TGTGCCAGTACGGGCCAGGGTCCGGAAAAACTGTTTTTT

V gene: TRBV5-6
J gene: TRBJ1-1
clone size: -
D gene: -
CDR3 protein: CASSLRTGLSTEAFF
CDR3 DNA: TGTGCCAGCAGCTTGAGAACAGGGTTGAGCACTGAAGCTTTCTTT

V gene: TRBV9
J gene: TRBJ1-2
clone size: -
D gene: -
CDR3 protein: CASSVAGGLGYGYTF
CDR3 DNA: TGTGCCAGCAGCGTAGCGGGGGGTTTAGGGTATGGCTACACCTTC

V gene: TRBV18
J gene: TRBJ1-6
clone size: -
D gene: -
CDR3 protein: CASSPSGLGSPLHF
CDR3 DNA: TGTGCCAGCTCACCATCCGGACTTGGATCACCCCTCCACTTT

V gene: TRBV4-1
J gene: TRBJ2-2
clone size: once
D gene: -
CDR3 protein: CASSQVGTGELFF
CDR3 DNA: TGCGCCAGCAGCCAAGTAGGAACCGGGGAGCTGTTTTTT

V gene: TRBV5-6
J gene: TRBJ2-7
clone size: -
D gene: -
CDR3 protein: CASSLTSYEQYF
CDR3 DNA: TGTGCCAGCAGCTTGACCTCCTACGAGCAGTACTTC

V gene: TRBV9
J gene: TRBJ2-1
clone size: -
D gene: TRBD2
CDR3 protein: CASSVSGGAANEQFF
CDR3 DNA: TGTGCCAGCAGCGTGAGCGGGGGGGCCGCCAATGAGCAGTTCTTC

V gene: TRBV28
J gene: TRBJ1-4
clone size: -
D gene: -
CDR3 protein: CASSTVATNEKLFF
CDR3 DNA: TGTGCCAGCAGTACTGTTGCAACTAATGAAAAACTGTTTTTT